The clone carrying this T cell receptor (beta chain) appeared once. The sample belongs to a study of blood T cell repertoires in COVID-19. Study overall: Samples representing acute and convalescent COVID-19 were sourced from the United States, Italy and Spain. The cDNA or gDNA used as material had been derived from T cells, B-cell-depleted T cells, or PBMCs.

In germline, CDR1 is MNHEY, CDR2 SMNVEV (reference sequence). V was clipped by 2 bases and J by 5 bases, with 9 bases between them. CDR3 size: 13 residues. Per the authors' pipeline: Reference gene primers were amplified, and this amplification served to estimate nucleated cell counts. Method: immunoSEQ multiplex PCR; TCRdb's copy keeps in-frame clones and lacks some. V, J and clone size are taken as reported in that table, and D and trimming were inferred from the DNA itself. This sample yields some 130,000 clones, of which around 87% are seen a single time; 2% to 2.5% belongs to the top ten. The clonotype comes from a man between 65 and 85 years old with active COVID-19. The chain carries TRBV27 and TRBJ2-5; unclear D gene. Sequencing was done on a sample of peripheral blood. CDR3 protein: CASSLGRWETQYF. CDR3 sequence (DNA): TGTGCCAGCAGTTTAGGCAGGTGGGAGACCCAGTACTTC.